This T cell receptor beta chain was retrieved from a study of blood T cell repertoires in COVID-19. Turning to the study itself: There were acute and convalescent COVID-19 samples, and they came from the United States, Italy and Spain. The cDNA or gDNA used as material had been derived from T cells, B-cell-depleted T cells, or PBMCs.

Per the original data handling: Estimation of nucleated cell counts was performed using reference gene primer amplification. The table came from immunoSEQ multiplex PCR; TCRdb's copy has only in-frame clones and leaves some out. V and J calls plus clone size are reproduced from that table; the DNA served to infer D and trimming. The sample shows about 66,000 clones, roughly 91% of them seen only once. The CDR3 is 15 amino acids. V lost 4 bases to trimming and J lost 4 bases; unmatched junction nucleotides: 3. Germline V lookup: CDR1 MGHRA, CDR2 YSYEKL. The sequenced sample was peripheral blood. This chain connects TRBV4-1 to TRBJ1-6; 8 bases fit TRBD1. The sequence was obtained from a man aged 55-75 years with acute or convalescent COVID-19. The CDR3 reads CASSPRDRYNSPLHF. CDR3 nucleotides: TGCGCCAGCAGCCCCCGGGACAGGTATAATTCACCCCTCCACTTT.